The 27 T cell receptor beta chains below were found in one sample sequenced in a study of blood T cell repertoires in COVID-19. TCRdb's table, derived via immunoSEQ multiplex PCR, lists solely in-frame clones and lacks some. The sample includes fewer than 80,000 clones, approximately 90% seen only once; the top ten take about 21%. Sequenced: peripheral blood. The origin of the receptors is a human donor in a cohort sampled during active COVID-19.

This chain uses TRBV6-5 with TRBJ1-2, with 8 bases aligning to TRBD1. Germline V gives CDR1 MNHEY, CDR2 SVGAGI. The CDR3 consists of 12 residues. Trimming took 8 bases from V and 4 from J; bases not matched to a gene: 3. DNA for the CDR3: TGTGCCAGCGGGACAGGTAGCTATGGCTACACCTTC. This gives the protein CASGTGSYGYTF.

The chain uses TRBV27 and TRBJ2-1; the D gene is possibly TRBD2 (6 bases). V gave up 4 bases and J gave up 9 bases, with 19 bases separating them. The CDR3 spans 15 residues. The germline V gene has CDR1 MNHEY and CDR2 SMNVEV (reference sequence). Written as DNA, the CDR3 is TGTGCCAGCAGTTACAATGGCGGGAAGACAATTGAGCAGTTCTTC. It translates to CASSYNGGKTIEQFF.

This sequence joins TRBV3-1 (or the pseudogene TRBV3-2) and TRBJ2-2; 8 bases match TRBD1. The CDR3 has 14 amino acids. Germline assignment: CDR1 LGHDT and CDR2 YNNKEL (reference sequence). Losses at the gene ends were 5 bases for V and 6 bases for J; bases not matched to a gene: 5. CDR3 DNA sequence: TGTGCCAGCAGCTTTACAGGGGGTCCCGGGGAGCTGTTTTTT. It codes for CASSFTGGPGELFF.

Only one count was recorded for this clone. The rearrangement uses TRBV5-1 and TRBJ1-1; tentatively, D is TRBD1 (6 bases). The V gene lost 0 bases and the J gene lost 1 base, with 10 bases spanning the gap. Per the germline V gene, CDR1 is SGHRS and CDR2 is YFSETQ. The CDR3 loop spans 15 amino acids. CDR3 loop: CASSLEQGWNTEAFF. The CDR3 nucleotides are TGCGCCAGCAGCTTGGAACAGGGATGGAACACTGAAGCTTTCTTT.

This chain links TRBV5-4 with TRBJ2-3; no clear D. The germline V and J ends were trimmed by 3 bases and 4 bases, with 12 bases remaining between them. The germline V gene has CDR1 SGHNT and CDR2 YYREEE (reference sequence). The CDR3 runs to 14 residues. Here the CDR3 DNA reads TGTGCCAGCAGCTCCCCCCTTACATCAGATACGCAGTATTTT. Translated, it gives CASSSPLTSDTQYF.

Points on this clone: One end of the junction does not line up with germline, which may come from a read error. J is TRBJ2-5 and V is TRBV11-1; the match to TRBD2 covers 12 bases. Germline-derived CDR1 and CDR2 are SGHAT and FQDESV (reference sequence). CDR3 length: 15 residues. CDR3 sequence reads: CASSLAGGPRETQYF. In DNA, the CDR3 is TGTGCCAGCAGCCTAGCGGGAGGGCCGCGAGAGACCCAGTACTTC.

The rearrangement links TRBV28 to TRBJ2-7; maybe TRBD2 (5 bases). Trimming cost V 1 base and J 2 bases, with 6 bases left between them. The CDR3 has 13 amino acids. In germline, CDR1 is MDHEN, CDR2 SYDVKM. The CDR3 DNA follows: TGTGCCAGCAGTTTATTGGGAGCCTACGAGCAGTACTTC. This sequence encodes CASSLLGAYEQYF.

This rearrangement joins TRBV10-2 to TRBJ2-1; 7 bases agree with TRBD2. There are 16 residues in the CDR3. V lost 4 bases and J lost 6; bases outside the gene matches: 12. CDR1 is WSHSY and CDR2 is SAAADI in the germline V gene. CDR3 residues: CASSGAVGGLGNEQFF. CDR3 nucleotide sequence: TGCGCCAGCAGTGGCGCAGTGGGGGGGTTGGGCAATGAGCAGTTCTTC.

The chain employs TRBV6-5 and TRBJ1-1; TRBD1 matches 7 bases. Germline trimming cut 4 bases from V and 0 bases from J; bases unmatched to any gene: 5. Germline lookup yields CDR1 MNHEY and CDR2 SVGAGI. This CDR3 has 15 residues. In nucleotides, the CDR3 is TGTGCCAGCAGTTCCCCGGGACAGATGAACACTGAAGCTTTCTTT. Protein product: CASSSPGQMNTEAFF.

The DNA for the CDR3 is TGTGCCAGCAGCCTCCAGACAGTGGGCCGGAACGAGCAGTACTTC. Encoded protein: CASSLQTVGRNEQYF. The gene calls are TRBV13 and TRBJ2-7, with TRBD1 as a possible D gene (5 bases). Germline CDR1 and CDR2: PRHDT and FYEKMQ (reference sequence). V dropped 5 bases and J dropped 5 bases, with 19 bases sitting between them. The CDR3 spans 15 residues.

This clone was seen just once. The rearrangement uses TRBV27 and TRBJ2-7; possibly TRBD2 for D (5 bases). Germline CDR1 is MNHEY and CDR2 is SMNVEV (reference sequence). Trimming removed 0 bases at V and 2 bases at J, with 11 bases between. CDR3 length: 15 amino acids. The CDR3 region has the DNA TGTGCCAGCAGTTTATCCCCGGTCGGGGCCTACGAGCAGTACTTC. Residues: CASSLSPVGAYEQYF.

The CDR3 DNA sequence: TGTGCCAGCAGGACTAGCAATAGCGGAGAGCAGTACTTC. Its protein is CASRTSNSGEQYF. V and J are TRBV6-5 and TRBJ2-7; 7 positions match TRBD2. With 6 bases clipped from V and 7 bases from J, the junction kept 9 bases outside the gene matches. The CDR3 has 13 amino acids. Germline-derived CDR1 and CDR2 are MNHEY and SVGAGI.

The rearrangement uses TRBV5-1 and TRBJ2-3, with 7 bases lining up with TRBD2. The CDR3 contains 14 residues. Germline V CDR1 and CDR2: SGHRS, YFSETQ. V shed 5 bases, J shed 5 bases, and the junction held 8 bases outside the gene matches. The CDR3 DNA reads TGCGCCAGCAGAGGACGCGGGAGCGGAGATACGCAGTATTTT. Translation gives CASRGRGSGDTQYF.

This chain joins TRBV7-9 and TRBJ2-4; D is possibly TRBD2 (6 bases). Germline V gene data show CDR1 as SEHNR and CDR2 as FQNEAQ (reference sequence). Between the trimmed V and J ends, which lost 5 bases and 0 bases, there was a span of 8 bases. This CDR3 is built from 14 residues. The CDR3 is CASSIGGAKNIQYF. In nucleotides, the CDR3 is TGTGCCAGCAGCATCGGGGGAGCCAAAAACATTCAGTACTTC.

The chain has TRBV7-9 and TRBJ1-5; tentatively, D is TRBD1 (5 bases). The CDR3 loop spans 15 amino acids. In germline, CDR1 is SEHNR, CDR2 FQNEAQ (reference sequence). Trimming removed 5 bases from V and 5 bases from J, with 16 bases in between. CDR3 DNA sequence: TGTGCCAGCAGCCCGCAGGGTATAAGGGATCAGCCCCAGCATTTT. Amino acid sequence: CASSPQGIRDQPQHF.

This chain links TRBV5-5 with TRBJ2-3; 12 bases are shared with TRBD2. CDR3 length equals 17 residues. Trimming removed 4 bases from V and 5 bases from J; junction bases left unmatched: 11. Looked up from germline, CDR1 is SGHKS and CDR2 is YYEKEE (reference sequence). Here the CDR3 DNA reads TGTGCCAGCAGCCCCTTCCTAGCGGGGGGGCCCGTAGATACGCAGTATTTT. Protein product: CASSPFLAGGPVDTQYF.

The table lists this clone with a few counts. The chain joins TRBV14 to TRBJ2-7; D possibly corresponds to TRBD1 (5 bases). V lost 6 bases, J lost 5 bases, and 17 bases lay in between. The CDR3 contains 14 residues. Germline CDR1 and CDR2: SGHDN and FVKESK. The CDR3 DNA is TGTGCCAGCAGTCCATTCCTTAAACAGGACGAGCAGTACTTC. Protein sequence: CASSPFLKQDEQYF.

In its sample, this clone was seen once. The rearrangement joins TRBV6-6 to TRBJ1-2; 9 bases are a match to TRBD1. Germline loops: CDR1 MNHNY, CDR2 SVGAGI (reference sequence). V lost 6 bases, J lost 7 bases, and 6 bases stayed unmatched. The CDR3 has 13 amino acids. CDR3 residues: CASSRDRVGGYTF. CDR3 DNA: TGTGCCAGCAGCCGGGACAGGGTAGGTGGCTACACCTTC.

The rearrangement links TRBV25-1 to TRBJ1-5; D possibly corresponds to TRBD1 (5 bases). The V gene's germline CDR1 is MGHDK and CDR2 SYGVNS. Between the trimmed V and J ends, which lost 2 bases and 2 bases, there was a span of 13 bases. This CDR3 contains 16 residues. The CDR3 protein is CASSEGGGSGNQPQHF. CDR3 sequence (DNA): TGTGCCAGCAGTGAAGGGGGGGGTTCGGGCAATCAGCCCCAGCATTTT.

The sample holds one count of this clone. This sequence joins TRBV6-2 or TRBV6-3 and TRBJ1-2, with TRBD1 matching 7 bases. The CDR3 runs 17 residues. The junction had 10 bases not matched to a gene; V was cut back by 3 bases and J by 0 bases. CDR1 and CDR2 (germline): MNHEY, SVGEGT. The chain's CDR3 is CASSYLHRGPPNYGYTF. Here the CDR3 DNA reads TGTGCCAGCAGTTATCTCCACAGGGGCCCCCCTAACTATGGCTACACCTTC.

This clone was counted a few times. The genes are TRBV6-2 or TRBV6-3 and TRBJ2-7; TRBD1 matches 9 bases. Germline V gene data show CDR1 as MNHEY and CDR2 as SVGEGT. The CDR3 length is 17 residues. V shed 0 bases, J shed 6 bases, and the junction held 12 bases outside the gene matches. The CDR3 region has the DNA TGTGCCAGCAGTTACTCCGGGACAGGGTTGGGAACTTCCGAGCAGTACTTC. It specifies CASSYSGTGLGTSEQYF.

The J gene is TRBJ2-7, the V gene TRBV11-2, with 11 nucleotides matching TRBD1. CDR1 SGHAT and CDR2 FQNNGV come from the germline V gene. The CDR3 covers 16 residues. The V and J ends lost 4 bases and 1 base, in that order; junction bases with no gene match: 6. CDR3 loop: CASSSGQGARSYEQYF. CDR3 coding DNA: TGTGCCAGCAGCTCAGGACAGGGGGCGCGATCCTACGAGCAGTACTTC.

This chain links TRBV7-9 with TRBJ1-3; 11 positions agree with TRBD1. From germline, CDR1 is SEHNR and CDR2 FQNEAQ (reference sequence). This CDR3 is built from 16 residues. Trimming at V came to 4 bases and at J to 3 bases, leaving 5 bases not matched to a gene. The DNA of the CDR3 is TGTGCCAGCAGCTCCGGACAGGGGGCACGTGGAAACACCATATATTTT. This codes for CASSSGQGARGNTIYF.

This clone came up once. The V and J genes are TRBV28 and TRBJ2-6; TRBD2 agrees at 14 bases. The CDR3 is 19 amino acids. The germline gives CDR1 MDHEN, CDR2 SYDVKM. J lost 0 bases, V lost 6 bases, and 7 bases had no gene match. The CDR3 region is CASSPAGLAGGSGANVLTF. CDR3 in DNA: TGTGCCAGCAGCCCCGCTGGACTAGCGGGGGGCTCTGGGGCCAACGTCCTGACTTTC.

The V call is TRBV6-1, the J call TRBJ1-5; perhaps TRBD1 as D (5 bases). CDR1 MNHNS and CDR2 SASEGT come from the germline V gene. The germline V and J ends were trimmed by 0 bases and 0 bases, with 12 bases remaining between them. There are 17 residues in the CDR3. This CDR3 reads CASSEAGGVISNQPQHF. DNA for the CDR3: TGTGCCAGCAGTGAAGCGGGGGGGGTTATTAGCAATCAGCCCCAGCATTTT.

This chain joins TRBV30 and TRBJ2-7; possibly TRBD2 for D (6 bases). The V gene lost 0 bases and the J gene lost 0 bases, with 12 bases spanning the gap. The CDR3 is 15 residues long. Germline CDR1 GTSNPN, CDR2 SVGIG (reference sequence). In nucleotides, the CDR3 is TGTGCCTGGAGTGTACTGGGGCGGGGCTCCTACGAGCAGTACTTC. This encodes CAWSVLGRGSYEQYF.

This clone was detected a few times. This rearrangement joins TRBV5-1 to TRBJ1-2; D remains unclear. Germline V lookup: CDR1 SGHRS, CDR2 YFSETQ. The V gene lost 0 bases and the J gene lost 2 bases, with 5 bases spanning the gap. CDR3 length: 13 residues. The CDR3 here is CASSLDRNYGYTF. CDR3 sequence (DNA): TGCGCCAGCAGCTTGGACCGGAACTATGGCTACACCTTC.